This is a list of T cell receptor beta chains from one sample in a study of blood T cell repertoires in COVID-19. Produced via immunoSEQ multiplex PCR; TCRdb's table is partial and in-frame only. Seen here are roughly 190,000 clones, roughly four fifths observed once, and the top ten hold roughly 6.6%. The source material was peripheral blood. These receptors all stem from a woman between 40 and 50 years old with acute or convalescent COVID-19. The CDR3 runs from the conserved cysteine through the conserved F or W. The order of the fields is clone size, V gene, D gene, J gene, CDR3 protein, CDR3 DNA. D genes are given only for firm matches. The size field is filled for only some rows; it gives once, few, many or a size class.

>-|TRBV5-1|-|TRBJ2-3
CASSQTSDTQYF
TGCGCCAGCAGCCAGACATCGGATACGCAGTATTTT
>-|TRBV10-3|TRBD1|TRBJ2-5
CAITAGQGAEETQYF
TGTGCCATCACCGCCGGACAGGGGGCAGAAGAGACCCAGTACTTC
>-|TRBV7-8|TRBD1|TRBJ1-4
CASSRTDDRELFF
TGTGCCAGCAGCAGAACTGACGACAGGGAACTGTTTTTT
>-|TRBV27|-|TRBJ2-2
CASSYDRSAGELFF
TGTGCCAGCAGTTACGACAGGTCAGCGGGGGAGCTGTTTTTT
>-|TRBV18|TRBD1|TRBJ2-7
CASSPTGAREQYF
TGTGCCAGCTCACCCACAGGGGCGAGGGAGCAGTACTTC
>-|TRBV5-6|TRBD2|TRBJ2-5
CASSFRYGTSGGPPQYF
TGTGCCAGCAGCTTCCGGTACGGGACTAGCGGGGGCCCGCCCCAGTACTTC
>-|TRBV19|-|TRBJ2-7
CASTAGSSYEQYF
TGTGCCAGTACGGCCGGGAGCTCCTACGAGCAGTACTTC
>once|TRBV7-3|TRBD1|TRBJ1-1
CASSSQGDTEAFF
TGTGCCAGCAGCTCACAGGGGGACACTGAAGCTTTCTTT
>-|TRBV2|-|TRBJ2-5
CASRRVGETQYF
TGTGCCAGCAGGAGGGTCGGGGAGACCCAGTACTTC
>-|TRBV20-1|-|TRBJ2-7
CSAVTNPEQYF
TGCAGTGCCGTGACTAACCCCGAGCAGTACTTC
>-|TRBV6-5|-|TRBJ2-1
CASSYSGLGEQFF
TGTGCCAGCAGTTACTCCGGACTCGGGGAGCAGTTCTTC
>once|TRBV5-1|-|TRBJ1-2
CASSLGGRVDYGYTF
TGCGCCAGCAGCTTGGGGGGCAGGGTGGACTATGGCTACACCTTC
>-|TRBV6-5|-|TRBJ1-1
CASSPQGSGLTEAFF
TGTGCCAGCAGTCCGCAGGGGTCGGGGCTCACTGAAGCTTTCTTT
>-|TRBV18|TRBD2|TRBJ2-7
CASSPPKTRGLANDPYEQYF
TGTGCCAGCTCACCACCTAAAACGAGGGGACTAGCGAATGATCCCTACGAGCAGTACTTC
>-|TRBV6-1|TRBD2|TRBJ2-3
CASSGQAGGVSDTQYF
TGTGCCAGCAGTGGACAAGCGGGAGGAGTGTCAGATACGCAGTATTTT
>-|TRBV12-3/TRBV12-4|-|TRBJ2-1
CASSLGRNEQFF
TGTGCCAGCAGTTTAGGGAGGAATGAGCAGTTCTTC
>-|TRBV15|TRBD2|TRBJ2-1
CATSRALGTSGLSNEQFF
TGTGCCACCAGCAGAGCACTCGGGACTAGCGGGCTTTCTAATGAGCAGTTCTTC
>-|TRBV6-5|-|TRBJ1-1
CASGEVYTEAFF
TGTGCCAGCGGGGAGGTGTACACTGAAGCTTTCTTT
>-|TRBV20-1|-|TRBJ1-5
CSAKSDRPQHF
TGCAGTGCCAAATCGGACAGGCCCCAGCATTTT
>-|TRBV19|TRBD1|TRBJ2-3
CASSAVTGGSLQYF
TGTGCCAGTAGTGCCGTAACAGGGGGGAGCCTCCAGTATTTT
>once|TRBV6-5|TRBD1|TRBJ1-2
CASRRGQDYGYTF
TGTGCCAGCCGCAGGGGGCAGGACTATGGCTACACCTTC
>-|TRBV5-1|-|TRBJ2-7
CASSLAPGDAYEQYF
TGCGCCAGCAGCTTGGCCCCAGGGGATGCTTACGAGCAGTACTTC
>-|TRBV18|TRBD1|TRBJ2-3
CASSPGQGSTDTQYF
TGTGCCAGCTCACCGGGACAGGGGAGCACAGATACGCAGTATTTT
>-|TRBV2|-|TRBJ2-7
CASIQGRLRGQYF
TGTGCCAGCATACAGGGACGGCTACGCGGGCAGTACTTC
>-|TRBV28|-|TRBJ2-1
CASSPPGHLSSYNEQFF
TGTGCCAGCAGTCCGCCTGGTCACCTGAGCTCCTACAATGAGCAGTTCTTC
>-|TRBV20-1|-|TRBJ1-1
CSAYRVTELF
TGCAGTGCGTACCGGGTCACTGAGCTTTTT
>-|TRBV2|TRBD1|TRBJ2-2
CASRGQGHTGELFF
TGTGCCAGCAGGGGACAGGGTCACACCGGGGAGCTGTTTTTT
>-|TRBV27|-|TRBJ1-1
CASQVGGNTEAFF
TGTGCCAGCCAAGTGGGGGGGAACACTGAAGCTTTCTTT
>-|TRBV3-1/TRBV3-2|-|TRBJ1-2
CASSQGTSQLGGYTF
TGTGCCAGCAGCCAAGGGACTTCTCAACTGGGAGGCTACACCTTC
>-|TRBV10-3|TRBD2|TRBJ2-3
CAISARTSGGAEDTQYF
TGTGCCATCAGTGCCAGGACTAGCGGGGGGGCTGAAGATACGCAGTATTTT
>few|TRBV6-6|-|TRBJ2-3
CASSYLLRSPDTQYF
TGTGCCAGCAGTTACCTCCTTAGGAGCCCAGATACGCAGTATTTT
>few|TRBV28|TRBD1|TRBJ1-6
CASSPRQGVSPLHF
TGTGCCAGCAGTCCCCGACAGGGAGTCTCTCCCCTCCACTTT
>once|TRBV5-4|-|TRBJ1-6
CASSLPSREMHNSPLHF
TGTGCCAGCAGCTTACCCTCCCGGGAAATGCATAATTCACCCCTCCACTTT
>-|TRBV19|-|TRBJ1-1
CASTGTPDVRNRAFF
TGTGCCAGTACCGGGACACCTGATGTCCGGAATAGAGCTTTCTTT
>once|TRBV15|-|TRBJ2-7
CATSKTFNSYEQYF
TGTGCCACCAGCAAGACATTTAACTCCTACGAGCAGTACTTC
>-|TRBV5-1|TRBD2|TRBJ2-7
CASSFSGEGEQYF
TGCGCCAGCAGCTTCTCTGGGGAGGGCGAGCAGTACTTC
>once|TRBV5-1|TRBD2|TRBJ2-7
CASSLYGTSASYEQYF
TGCGCCAGCAGCTTGTATGGGACTAGCGCCTCCTACGAGCAGTACTTC
>-|TRBV29-1|-|TRBJ2-7
CSVSSVYEQYF
TGCAGCGTGAGTTCTGTCTACGAGCAGTACTTC
>-|TRBV12-3/TRBV12-4|-|TRBJ2-1
CASSFGGNEQFF
TGTGCCAGCAGTTTCGGGGGCAATGAGCAGTTCTTC
>-|TRBV27|-|TRBJ2-7
CASSRTDRRDEQYF
TGTGCCAGCAGCAGAACCGACAGGCGGGACGAGCAGTACTTC
>-|TRBV6-1|-|TRBJ1-3
CASSEPRAGNTIYF
TGTGCCAGCAGTGAACCCAGGGCTGGAAACACCATATATTTT
>-|TRBV10-1|TRBD1|TRBJ2-7
CASSGDRGPEQYF
TGCGCCAGCAGTGGGGACAGGGGTCCCGAGCAGTACTTC
>-|TRBV28|-|TRBJ1-5
CASSSLYSNQPQHF
TGTGCCAGCAGTTCACTTTATAGCAATCAGCCCCAGCATTTT
>few|TRBV7-9|TRBD1|TRBJ2-1
CASIEPGQGSYNEQFF
TGTGCCAGCATCGAACCCGGACAGGGCTCCTACAATGAGCAGTTCTTC
>-|TRBV28|-|TRBJ1-1
CASRANTEAFF
TGTGCCAGCAGGGCCAACACTGAAGCTTTCTTT
>-|TRBV24-1|TRBD2|TRBJ2-1
CATSDGTSGRPIYNEQFF
TGTGCCACCAGTGACGGGACTAGCGGGAGACCCATCTACAATGAGCAGTTCTTC
>-|TRBV4-1|TRBD1|TRBJ1-2
CASSLNTLRTGGQDYTF
TGCGCCAGCAGTCTCAACACCCTCCGGACAGGGGGCCAGGACTACACCTTC
>-|TRBV15|TRBD1|TRBJ1-2
CATSRGQGEGYGYTF
TGTGCCACCAGCAGAGGACAGGGGGAAGGCTATGGCTACACCTTC
>-|TRBV2|TRBD1|TRBJ1-2
CASSADRGNYGYTF
TGTGCCAGCAGTGCGGACAGGGGGAACTATGGCTACACCTTC
>-|TRBV2|-|TRBJ1-2
CASSEALRGVGSGGYTF
TGTGCCAGCAGTGAAGCGCTCCGGGGGGTGGGGAGCGGTGGCTACACCTTC